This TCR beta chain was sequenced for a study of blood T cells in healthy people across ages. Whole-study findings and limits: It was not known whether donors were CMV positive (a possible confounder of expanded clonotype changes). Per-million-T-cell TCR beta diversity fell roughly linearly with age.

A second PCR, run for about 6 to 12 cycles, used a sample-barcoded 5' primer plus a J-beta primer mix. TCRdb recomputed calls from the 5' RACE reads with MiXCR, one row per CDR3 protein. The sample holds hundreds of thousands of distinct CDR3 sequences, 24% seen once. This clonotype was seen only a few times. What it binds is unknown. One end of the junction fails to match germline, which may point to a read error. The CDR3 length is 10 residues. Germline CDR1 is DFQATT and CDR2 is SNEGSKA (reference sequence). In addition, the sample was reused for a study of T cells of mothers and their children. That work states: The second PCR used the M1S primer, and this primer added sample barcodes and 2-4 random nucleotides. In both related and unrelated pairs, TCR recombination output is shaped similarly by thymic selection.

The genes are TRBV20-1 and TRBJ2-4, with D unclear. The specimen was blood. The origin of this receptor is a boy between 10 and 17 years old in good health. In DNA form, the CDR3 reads TGCAGTGCTACTCCCGGCCCCCGGGTGTTC. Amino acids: CSATPGPRVF.